These 8 T cell receptor beta chains came from one sample sequenced in a study. TCRdb called the 5' RACE reads again in MiXCR, with one record for every CDR3 protein. The sample has 45,000 to 70,000 distinct CDR3 sequences, about 28% seen once. The sequenced sample consisted of tumor-infiltrating memory CD4+ T cells sorted from the breast tumor. Subset here: memory CD4+ T cells, CD4+CD45RO+CD25-. The receptors derive from a female donor with breast cancer.

As DNA, the CDR3 is TGTGCCAGCAGCACCGAAAGGGCAGGCCAAGGCTACACCTTC. Translated: CASSTERAGQGYTF. The chain links TRBV7-2 to TRBJ1-2; D call uncertain. CDR1 is SGHTA and CDR2 is FQGNSA in the germline V gene. This CDR3 has 14 amino acids. The V end lost 5 bases, the J end lost 8 bases, and 18 bases lay between the germline ends.

This chain connects TRBV5-5 to TRBJ1-1; no clear D. Germline V gene sequence: CDR1 SGHKS, CDR2 YYEKEE (reference sequence). V was cut by 2 bases and J by 1 base, with 12 bases left in between. CDR3 length: 15 residues. The CDR3, as DNA: TGTGCCAGCAGCTTCGGTCTCGGCCCGAACACTGAAGCTTTCTTT. Protein product: CASSFGLGPNTEAFF.

This clonotype was counted a single time. The gene calls are TRBV7-2 and TRBJ1-2, with D possibly matching TRBD1 (5 bases). Per the germline V gene, CDR1 is SGHTA and CDR2 is FQGNSA. The V gene lost 5 bases and the J gene lost 4 bases, with 14 bases spanning the gap. The CDR3 has 14 amino acids. The CDR3 DNA reads TGTGCCAGCAGCCCCGGGACGGACGCCTATGGCTACACCTTC. Translation gives CASSPGTDAYGYTF.

CDR3 coding DNA: TGTGCCATCAGTGAACATGGGGTCTCCCACTCTGGAAACACCATATATTTT. Amino acids: CAISEHGVSHSGNTIYF. The chain couples TRBV10-3 to TRBJ1-3; D gene ambiguous. The V gene lost 3 bases and the J gene lost 0 bases, with 15 bases spanning the gap. This CDR3 has 17 residues. The germline CDR1 and CDR2 sequences are ENHRY and SYGVKD.

In this sample, this clonotype turned up many times. The J gene is TRBJ2-3, the V gene TRBV4-2; 11 bases match TRBD2. Per germline, CDR1 LGHNA and CDR2 YNFKEQ. CDR3 length: 17 amino acids. Trimming cost V 0 bases and J 6 bases; bases outside gene matches: 8. The CDR3 nucleotides read TGTGCCAGCAGCCAAGAATACAGCTCTAGCGGGAGGGATACGCAGTATTTT. The encoded protein is CASSQEYSSSGRDTQYF.

The table lists this clonotype with a few counts. V gene TRBV6-5 combines with J gene TRBJ1-1; a weak D match, TRBD1 (6 bases). V shed 4 bases and J shed 4 bases, with 13 bases lying between them. Germline V lookup: CDR1 MNHEY, CDR2 SVGAGI. CDR3 size: 14 residues. The DNA of the CDR3 is TGTGCCAGCAGTTCGGGGGGCTCGGGCACTGAAGCTTTCTTT. Its translation: CASSSGGSGTEAFF.

This chain uses TRBV5-1 with TRBJ2-6; D is undetermined. This CDR3 has 15 amino acids. CDR1 SGHRS and CDR2 YFSETQ come from the germline V gene. Trimming took 4 bases from V and 2 from J, leaving 10 bases between them. CDR3 loop: CASSVGPTGANVLTF. CDR3 DNA: TGCGCCAGCAGCGTCGGACCAACTGGGGCCAACGTCCTGACTTTC. The whole variable domain, filled in from reference TRBV5-1 and TRBJ2-6, reads KAGVTQTPRYLIKTRGQQVTLSCSPISGHRSVSWYQQTPGQGLQFLFEYFSETQRNKGNFPGRFSGRQFSNSRSEMNVSTLELGDSALYLCASSVGPTGANVLTFGAGSRLTVL.

This clonotype was detected a few times. The rearrangement uses TRBV24-1 and TRBJ2-2; a possible D gene is TRBD2 (6 bases). The CDR3 extends over 15 amino acids. V shed 5 bases and J shed 4 bases, with 13 bases lying between them. From germline, CDR1 is KGHDR and CDR2 SFDVKD. The CDR3 loop is CATSGSGAGTGELFF. The CDR3 coding sequence is TGTGCCACCAGTGGCTCGGGAGCCGGCACCGGGGAGCTGTTTTTT.